The clone carrying this T cell receptor beta chain was detected only a few times. Antigen unknown. This entry comes from a study of identical twins. Findings of the study overall: Out-of-frame alpha sequences shared by twins showed excess low generation probability. A cross-sectional statistical analysis, not follow-up of the same donors, supported the conclusions. Insertion counts were lower in abundant cord blood beta clonotypes, a trend that memory repertoires did not show.

All donors were healthy Caucasians. TCRdb fed the 5' RACE reads into MiXCR, producing one record per CDR3 protein. In the table there are about 430,000 distinct CDR3 sequences, about 18% of which are singletons. V was pared by 4 bases and J by 0 bases, with 10 bases between. Germline assignment: CDR1 SQVTM and CDR2 ANQGSEA. The CDR3 is made up of 14 amino acids. Sequences were obtained from naive T cells sorted from blood. The chain is built from TRBV29-1 and TRBJ2-1, with D unclear. The receptor's source is a man between 45 and 60 years old in good health. CDR3 DNA sequence: TGCAGCGTTGTTCTAGAGGCCTCCTACAATGAGCAGTTCTTC. Translated: CSVVLEASYNEQFF.